The 7 T cell receptor beta chains below were found in one sample sequenced in a study of a mutant IDH1 vaccine in newly diagnosed glioma. TCRdb's copy holds only in-frame clones and misses some; the assay was immunoSEQ multiplex PCR. The profile shows 100,000 to 120,000 clones, approximately 87% of them singletons. Time point given: week 11, during vaccination. Alongside topical imiquimod, each dose of vaccine comprised 300 ug of mutant IDH1 20-mer peptide. The antigens of these receptors remain unknown. The starting material was PBMCs, obtained from a glioma patient whose treatment included an IDH1 peptide vaccine. The receptors come from a woman between 50 and 59 years old with glioma.

The rearrangement uses TRBV7-9 and TRBJ2-5; 7 bases are shared with TRBD1. The germline CDR1 and CDR2 sequences are SEHNR and FQNEAQ (reference sequence). Losses at the gene ends were 5 bases for V and 5 bases for J; bases not matched to a gene: 11. This CDR3 contains 15 residues. The DNA of the CDR3 is TGTGCCAGCAGCCCCGATGAGGGGGCGTTGGAGACCCAGTACTTC. It is translated as CASSPDEGALETQYF.

This chain uses TRBV6-6 with TRBJ2-1; D perhaps matches TRBD1 (6 bases). Deletions cut 6 bases from V and 5 bases from J, with 8 bases between. Germline CDR1 MNHNY, CDR2 SVGAGI (reference sequence). This CDR3 has 12 amino acids. Here the CDR3 DNA reads TGTGCCAGCAGCCGGGACAACAATGAGCAGTTCTTC. It is translated as CASSRDNNEQFF.

The gene calls are TRBV4-1 and TRBJ2-1, with 8 bases matching TRBD1. In germline, CDR1 is MGHRA, CDR2 YSYEKL. CDR3 size: 15 residues. After removal of 1 base from V and 2 bases from J, the junction contained 1 base not matched to a gene. The CDR3 loop is CASSQVGQAYNEQFF. CDR3 nucleotide sequence: TGCGCCAGCAGCCAAGTGGGACAGGCCTACAATGAGCAGTTCTTC.

The rearrangement links TRBV28 to TRBJ2-2; D gene uncertain. The germline V gene encodes CDR1 MDHEN and CDR2 SYDVKM. This CDR3 is 12 amino acids long. V was cut by 3 bases and J by 4 bases, with 3 bases left in between. The CDR3 loop is CASSFLTGELFF. The CDR3 nucleotides read TGTGCCAGCAGTTTCCTCACCGGGGAGCTGTTTTTT.

J is TRBJ2-7 and V is TRBV6-1, with D tentatively TRBD2 (6 bases). From germline, CDR1 is MNHNS and CDR2 SASEGT. CDR3 length: 18 residues. Deletions cut 0 bases from V and 3 bases from J, with 21 bases between. CDR3 residues: CASSEARKSLRGSYEQYF. In DNA, the CDR3 is TGTGCCAGCAGTGAAGCTCGTAAGTCCCTCCGGGGGAGCTACGAGCAGTACTTC.

The chain couples TRBV18 to TRBJ2-7; D perhaps matches TRBD2 (5 bases). Trimming removed 3 bases at V and 2 bases at J, with 5 bases between. Germline CDR1 reads KGHSH; CDR2 reads LQKENI. The CDR3 loop spans 12 amino acids. CDR3 DNA: TGTGCCAGCTCACCGGGAGCCTACGAGCAGTACTTC. Its translation: CASSPGAYEQYF.

This clone was detected only a few times. V usage is TRBV9 and J usage is TRBJ1-2, with unresolved D. Trimming removed 1 base at V and 1 base at J, with 14 bases between. The CDR3 length is 16 residues. The germline gives CDR1 SGDLS, CDR2 YYNGEE. CDR3 nucleotides: TGTGCCAGCAGCGTACTTAGCGAGATTGGTAACTATGGCTACACCTTC. Translating it yields CASSVLSEIGNYGYTF.